This TCR beta chain was obtained from a study of blood T cell repertoires in COVID-19. Germline lookup yields CDR1 SGHNT and CDR2 YENEEA. This CDR3 is 13 amino acids long. V lost 5 bases to trimming and J lost 4 bases; unmatched junction nucleotides: 5. Profiling relied on immunoSEQ multiplex PCR, and the TCRdb table lists in-frame clones only, not all of them. The profile shows 250,000 to 300,000 clones, approximately 90% of them singletons. The chain links TRBV11-3 to TRBJ2-7; 7 positions agree with TRBD2. The clonotype originates from a woman aged 50 to 60 with COVID-19, enrolled during active disease. Sequencing was carried out using peripheral blood. The CDR3 DNA is TGTGCCAGCAGCAAGAAGGGAGGGTACGAGCAGTACTTC. Its protein is CASSKKGGYEQYF. Based on the CDR3 plus reference TRBV11-3 and TRBJ2-7, the full variable domain is EAGVVQSPRYKIIEKKQPVAFWCNPISGHNTLYWYLQNLGQGPELLIRYENEEAVDDSQLPKDRFSAERLKGVDSTLKIQPAELGDSAVYLCASSKKGGYEQYFGPGTRLTVT.